This TCR beta chain was profiled in a study of cytomegalovirus exposure and HLA in healthy donors. 60 Vbeta and 13 Jbeta primers were used in PCR. Profiled with immunoSEQ multiplex PCR; TCRdb holds only in-frame clones, not every one. The sample records 200,000 to 250,000 clones, approximately 84% being singletons. The ends lost 5 bases at V and 0 bases at J; junction bases unmatched: 2. This CDR3 region has 14 residues. Germline-derived CDR1 and CDR2 are SNHLY and FYNNEI. This clonotype was sampled from a woman in her 40s in good health and CMV-seronegative. The chain employs TRBV2 and TRBJ2-5, with 8 positions matching TRBD1. Sequencing was performed on PBMCs. This CDR3 is CASSRDRYQETQYF. For the CDR3, the DNA is TGTGCCAGCAGTCGGGACAGGTACCAAGAGACCCAGTACTTC.